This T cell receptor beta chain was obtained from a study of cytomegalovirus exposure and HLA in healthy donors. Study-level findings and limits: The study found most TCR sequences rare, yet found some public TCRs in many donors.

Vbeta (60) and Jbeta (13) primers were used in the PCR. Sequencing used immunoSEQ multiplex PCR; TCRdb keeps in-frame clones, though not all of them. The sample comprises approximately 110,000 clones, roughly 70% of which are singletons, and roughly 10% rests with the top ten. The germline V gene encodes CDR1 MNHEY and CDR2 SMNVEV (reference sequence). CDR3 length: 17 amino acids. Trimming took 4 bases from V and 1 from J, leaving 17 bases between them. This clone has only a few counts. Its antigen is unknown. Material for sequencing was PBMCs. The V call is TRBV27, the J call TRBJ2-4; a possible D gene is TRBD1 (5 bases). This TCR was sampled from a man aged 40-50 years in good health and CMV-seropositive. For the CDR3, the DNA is TGTGCCAGCAGTTATATAGGGGTTGGGGTGGCCAAAAACATTCAGTACTTC. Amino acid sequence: CASSYIGVGVAKNIQYF.